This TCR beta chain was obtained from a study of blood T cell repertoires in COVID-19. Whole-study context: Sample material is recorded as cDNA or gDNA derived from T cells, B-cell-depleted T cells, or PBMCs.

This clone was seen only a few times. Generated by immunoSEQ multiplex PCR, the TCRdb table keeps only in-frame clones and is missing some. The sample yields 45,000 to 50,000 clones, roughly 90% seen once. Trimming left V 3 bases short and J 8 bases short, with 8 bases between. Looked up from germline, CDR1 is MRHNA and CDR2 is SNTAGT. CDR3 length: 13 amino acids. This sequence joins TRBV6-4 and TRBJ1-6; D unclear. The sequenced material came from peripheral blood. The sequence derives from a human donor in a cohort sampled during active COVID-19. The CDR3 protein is CASSEFGDSPLHF. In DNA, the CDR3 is TGTGCCAGCAGTGAATTCGGAGATTCACCCCTCCACTTT.